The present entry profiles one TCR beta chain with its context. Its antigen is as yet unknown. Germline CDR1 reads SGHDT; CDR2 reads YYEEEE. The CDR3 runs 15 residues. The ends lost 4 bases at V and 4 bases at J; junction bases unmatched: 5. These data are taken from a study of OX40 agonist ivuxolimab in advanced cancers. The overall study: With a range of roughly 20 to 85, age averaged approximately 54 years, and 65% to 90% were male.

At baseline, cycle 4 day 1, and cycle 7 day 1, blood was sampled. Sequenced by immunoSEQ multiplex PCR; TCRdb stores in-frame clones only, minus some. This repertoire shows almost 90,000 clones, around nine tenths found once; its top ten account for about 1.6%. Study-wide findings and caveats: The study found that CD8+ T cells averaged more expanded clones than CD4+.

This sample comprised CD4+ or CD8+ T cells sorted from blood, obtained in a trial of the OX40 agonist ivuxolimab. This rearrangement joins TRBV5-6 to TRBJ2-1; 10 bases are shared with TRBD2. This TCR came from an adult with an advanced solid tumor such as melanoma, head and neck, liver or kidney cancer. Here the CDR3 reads CASSPGTSDYNEQFF. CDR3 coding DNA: TGTGCCAGCAGCCCCGGGACTAGCGATTACAATGAGCAGTTCTTC.